Presented here are 20 T cell receptor beta chains from one specimen sequenced in a study of radiation and T cells in renal cell carcinoma (dated by TCRdb to the early 2020s). The method behind the library was the immunoSEQ multiplex PCR assay. The source is immuneACCESS, and TCRdb retained only in-frame sequences with V and J called. Part of the clones is not carried over; for the studies checked, unresolved V genes explain less than half of this, and the remainder is unexplained. In all, the sample holds 95,000 to 150,000 clones, and 80% to 85% of those were seen once. The ten top clones hold about 2.9% of the sample. The time point label corresponds to: baseline pretreatment blood. This sample's treatment or condition label indicates: 15 Gy SBRT to primary tumor, nephrectomy 4 weeks later. Sequenced here: blood, sampled from a patient whose treatment included radiotherapy and nephrectomy. All receptors come from an older woman with renal cell carcinoma.

This chain links TRBV6-1 with TRBJ1-2; D unresolved. This CDR3 is 15 amino acids long. Trimming shortened V by 2 bases and J by 8 bases, and 18 bases separated the two germline ends. From germline, CDR1 is MNHNS and CDR2 SASEGT. CDR3 in amino acids: CASSETRTRLAGYTF. As DNA, the CDR3 is TGTGCCAGCAGTGAAACGAGAACACGGTTAGCGGGCTACACCTTC.

V gene TRBV5-1 combines with J gene TRBJ1-1; D gene uncertain. This CDR3 is 13 amino acids long. The germline V gene has CDR1 SGHRS and CDR2 YFSETQ. Deletions cut 6 bases from V and 7 bases from J, with 16 bases between. CDR3: CASTAAHRGEAFF. The CDR3 DNA sequence: TGCGCCAGCACCGCGGCTCATCGCGGTGAAGCTTTCTTT.

The V call is TRBV19, the J call TRBJ1-5; a possible D gene is TRBD1 (5 bases). CDR3 length: 13 residues. V dropped 6 bases and J dropped 3 bases, with 9 bases sitting between them. The germline CDR1 and CDR2 sequences are LNHDA and SQIVND (reference sequence). The CDR3 DNA reads as TGTGCCAGTAGGGGACTCCACAATCAGCCCCAGCATTTT. Translation: CASRGLHNQPQHF.

The chain combines TRBV5-4 with TRBJ2-3; 7 bases agree with TRBD1. The J segment lost 0 bases and the V segment lost 0 bases, leaving 4 bases of the junction unmatched. CDR1 is SGHNT and CDR2 is YYREEE in the germline V gene (reference sequence). The CDR3 length is 16 residues. Written as DNA, the CDR3 is TGTGCCAGCAGCTTGGGGCAGGGGGTTAGCACAGATACGCAGTATTTT. This gives the protein CASSLGQGVSTDTQYF.

The chain has TRBV5-4 and TRBJ1-1; TRBD1 is a possible D gene (5 bases). The CDR3 totals 13 residues. Germline CDR1 SGHNT, CDR2 YYREEE (reference sequence). V shed 5 bases and J shed 4 bases, with 12 bases lying between them. The CDR3 DNA reads as TGTGCCAGCAGTGGGGCCGGCGGCACTGAAGCTTTCTTT. Translation: CASSGAGGTEAFF.

This chain connects TRBV6-5 to TRBJ2-7; D uncertain. Germline values: CDR1 MNHEY, CDR2 SVGAGI. This CDR3 has 12 residues. The ends were cut back, 1 base at V and 5 bases at J, with 6 bases in the middle. The CDR3 region has the DNA TGTGCCAGCAGTTACTTGGGAAACGAGCAGTACTTC. Translated: CASSYLGNEQYF.

This clone was counted a single time. The chain couples TRBV19 to TRBJ1-2; unclear D gene. Germline V gives CDR1 LNHDA, CDR2 SQIVND (reference sequence). Trimming shortened V by 7 bases and J by 4 bases, and 19 bases separated the two germline ends. This CDR3 contains 15 residues. CDR3 bases: TGTGCCAGTACCGACTCCTCAGGTACCCCCTATGGCTACACCTTC. Translating it yields CASTDSSGTPYGYTF.

The J gene is TRBJ2-3, the V gene TRBV6-1; 7 nucleotides align to TRBD1. V was pared by 3 bases and J by 6 bases, with 6 bases of the junction left unmatched. Germline assignment: CDR1 MNHNS and CDR2 SASEGT. CDR3 length: 14 amino acids. The CDR3 region has the DNA TGTGCCAGCAGTGACCCCGTGACAGGGGATACGCAGTATTTT. Its translation: CASSDPVTGDTQYF.

The chain carries TRBV6-4 and TRBJ1-4, with TRBD1 identical over 7 bases. With V trimmed by 5 bases and J by 6 bases, 12 bases remained unmatched. Germline CDR1 is MRHNA and CDR2 is SNTAGT. The CDR3 consists of 16 residues. Here the CDR3 reads CASSLGQARRYEKLFF. The CDR3 nucleotides read TGTGCCAGCAGTCTAGGACAGGCCCGGAGATATGAAAAACTGTTTTTT.

This clone turned up a few times. V and J are TRBV7-9 and TRBJ1-3; possible D gene TRBD1, 5 bases. The V end was cut by 3 bases, the J end by 0 bases, with 9 bases between. Germline values: CDR1 SEHNR, CDR2 FQNEAQ (reference sequence). CDR3 length: 15 amino acids. CDR3 bases: TGTGCCAGCAGCTTGAAGGGGAGCTCTGGAAACACCATATATTTT. Amino acids: CASSLKGSSGNTIYF.

This clone was found once. The chain employs TRBV28 and TRBJ2-7; the D is unclear. V lost 5 bases and J lost 9, with 17 bases in between. Germline assignment: CDR1 MDHEN and CDR2 SYDVKM. The CDR3 runs 13 residues. CDR3 bases: TGTGCCAGCAGTCCTTTACAGTTACCGGTGCAGTACTTC. This sequence encodes CASSPLQLPVQYF.

This rearrangement joins TRBV30 to TRBJ1-1; D call uncertain. This CDR3 region has 15 residues. Trimming shortened V by 3 bases and J by 7 bases, and 21 bases separated the two germline ends. Looked up from germline, CDR1 is GTSNPN and CDR2 is SVGIG (reference sequence). In DNA, the CDR3 is TGTGCCTGGAGCTCTATCAGTCGACCTGTAATTGAAGCTTTCTTT. This gives the protein CAWSSISRPVIEAFF.

The table lists this clone with a few counts. In DNA form, the CDR3 reads TGTGCCAGCAGCCCTTGGACAGGATCAAGCACAGATACGCAGTATTTT. Amino acids: CASSPWTGSSTDTQYF. The chain uses TRBV11-3 and TRBJ2-3, with TRBD1 matching over 7 bases. With 5 bases clipped from V and 0 bases from J, the junction kept 8 bases outside the gene matches. This CDR3 is built from 16 residues. Per germline, CDR1 SGHNT and CDR2 YENEEA.

This sequence joins TRBV9 and TRBJ1-2; D remains unclear. Trimming stripped 4 bases from V and 8 bases from J, with 21 bases between. The CDR3 totals 15 residues. Germline CDR1 and CDR2: SGDLS and YYNGEE. The CDR3 DNA follows: TGTGCCAGCAGCCCCGACCCTATTTCCCGGGGAGGCTACACCTTC. Protein: CASSPDPISRGGYTF. Variable domain in full (rest from reference TRBV9 and TRBJ1-2): DSGVTQTPKHLITATGQRVTLRCSPRSGDLSVYWYQQSLDQGLQFLIQYYNGEERAKGNILERFSAQQFPDLHSELNLSSLELGDSALYFCASSPDPISRGGYTFGSGTRLTVV.

The chain uses TRBV4-1 and TRBJ2-3; D gene ambiguous. The CDR3 consists of 15 residues. Trimming shortened V by 0 bases and J by 5 bases, and 12 bases separated the two germline ends. Germline loops: CDR1 MGHRA, CDR2 YSYEKL. The CDR3 DNA follows: TGCGCCAGCAGCCAAGATCAGCAATCGAGAGATACGCAGTATTTT. It specifies CASSQDQQSRDTQYF.

A remark on this clone: The sample contains more than one DNA sequence encoding this CDR3. The chain links TRBV4-1 to TRBJ2-5; the D gene is possibly TRBD1 (6 bases). The J call could be wrong; TRBJ2-7 is a better fit for the DNA end. In germline, CDR1 is MGHRA, CDR2 YSYEKL. This CDR3 has 15 amino acids. The CDR3: CASSPRTASSYEQYF. The DNA for the CDR3 is TGCGCCAGCAGCCCACGGACAGCGAGCTCCTACGAGCAGTACTTC.

Of note for this clone: The junction shows a germline mismatch at one end, possibly a read error. This sample also contains other DNA sequences that code for the same CDR3. This sequence joins TRBV7-9 and TRBJ2-6; tentative D call: TRBD1 (5 bases). Looked up from germline, CDR1 is SEHNR and CDR2 is FQNEAQ (reference sequence). The CDR3 covers 16 residues. The CDR3: CATFSRSVPGANVLTF. The DNA for the CDR3 is TGTGCCACGTTTAGTAGGAGTGTCCCTGGGGCCAACGTTCTGACTTTC.

The chain employs TRBV4-1 and TRBJ2-3; 9 bases are shared with TRBD1. The J segment lost 4 bases and the V segment lost 3 bases, leaving 14 bases of the junction unmatched. This CDR3 has 18 residues. From germline, CDR1 is MGHRA and CDR2 YSYEKL. The CDR3 coding sequence is TGCGCCAGCAGCCACAGTGGAGGGGGGACAGGGTTGGCAGATACGCAGTATTTT. Protein: CASSHSGGGTGLADTQYF.

The V call is TRBV27, the J call TRBJ2-2, with a possible D match to TRBD2 (5 bases). V was shortened by 6 bases and J by 3 bases, with 11 bases between the two germline ends. Germline values: CDR1 MNHEY, CDR2 SMNVEV (reference sequence). This CDR3 is built from 14 residues. The CDR3 loop is CASRALAHTGELFF. As DNA, the CDR3 is TGTGCCAGCAGGGCGCTAGCTCACACCGGGGAGCTGTTTTTT.

By frequency in the sample, this clone is medium-sized. V is TRBV7-9 and J is TRBJ2-7, with D perhaps matching TRBD2 (6 bases). With 2 bases removed from V and 2 bases from J, the gap between germline ends came to 13 bases. Germline V lookup: CDR1 SEHNR, CDR2 FQNEAQ (reference sequence). This CDR3 has 15 residues. The chain's CDR3 is CASSLYDSGTYEQYF. The CDR3 region has the DNA TGTGCCAGCAGCTTATATGATAGCGGTACCTACGAGCAGTACTTC.